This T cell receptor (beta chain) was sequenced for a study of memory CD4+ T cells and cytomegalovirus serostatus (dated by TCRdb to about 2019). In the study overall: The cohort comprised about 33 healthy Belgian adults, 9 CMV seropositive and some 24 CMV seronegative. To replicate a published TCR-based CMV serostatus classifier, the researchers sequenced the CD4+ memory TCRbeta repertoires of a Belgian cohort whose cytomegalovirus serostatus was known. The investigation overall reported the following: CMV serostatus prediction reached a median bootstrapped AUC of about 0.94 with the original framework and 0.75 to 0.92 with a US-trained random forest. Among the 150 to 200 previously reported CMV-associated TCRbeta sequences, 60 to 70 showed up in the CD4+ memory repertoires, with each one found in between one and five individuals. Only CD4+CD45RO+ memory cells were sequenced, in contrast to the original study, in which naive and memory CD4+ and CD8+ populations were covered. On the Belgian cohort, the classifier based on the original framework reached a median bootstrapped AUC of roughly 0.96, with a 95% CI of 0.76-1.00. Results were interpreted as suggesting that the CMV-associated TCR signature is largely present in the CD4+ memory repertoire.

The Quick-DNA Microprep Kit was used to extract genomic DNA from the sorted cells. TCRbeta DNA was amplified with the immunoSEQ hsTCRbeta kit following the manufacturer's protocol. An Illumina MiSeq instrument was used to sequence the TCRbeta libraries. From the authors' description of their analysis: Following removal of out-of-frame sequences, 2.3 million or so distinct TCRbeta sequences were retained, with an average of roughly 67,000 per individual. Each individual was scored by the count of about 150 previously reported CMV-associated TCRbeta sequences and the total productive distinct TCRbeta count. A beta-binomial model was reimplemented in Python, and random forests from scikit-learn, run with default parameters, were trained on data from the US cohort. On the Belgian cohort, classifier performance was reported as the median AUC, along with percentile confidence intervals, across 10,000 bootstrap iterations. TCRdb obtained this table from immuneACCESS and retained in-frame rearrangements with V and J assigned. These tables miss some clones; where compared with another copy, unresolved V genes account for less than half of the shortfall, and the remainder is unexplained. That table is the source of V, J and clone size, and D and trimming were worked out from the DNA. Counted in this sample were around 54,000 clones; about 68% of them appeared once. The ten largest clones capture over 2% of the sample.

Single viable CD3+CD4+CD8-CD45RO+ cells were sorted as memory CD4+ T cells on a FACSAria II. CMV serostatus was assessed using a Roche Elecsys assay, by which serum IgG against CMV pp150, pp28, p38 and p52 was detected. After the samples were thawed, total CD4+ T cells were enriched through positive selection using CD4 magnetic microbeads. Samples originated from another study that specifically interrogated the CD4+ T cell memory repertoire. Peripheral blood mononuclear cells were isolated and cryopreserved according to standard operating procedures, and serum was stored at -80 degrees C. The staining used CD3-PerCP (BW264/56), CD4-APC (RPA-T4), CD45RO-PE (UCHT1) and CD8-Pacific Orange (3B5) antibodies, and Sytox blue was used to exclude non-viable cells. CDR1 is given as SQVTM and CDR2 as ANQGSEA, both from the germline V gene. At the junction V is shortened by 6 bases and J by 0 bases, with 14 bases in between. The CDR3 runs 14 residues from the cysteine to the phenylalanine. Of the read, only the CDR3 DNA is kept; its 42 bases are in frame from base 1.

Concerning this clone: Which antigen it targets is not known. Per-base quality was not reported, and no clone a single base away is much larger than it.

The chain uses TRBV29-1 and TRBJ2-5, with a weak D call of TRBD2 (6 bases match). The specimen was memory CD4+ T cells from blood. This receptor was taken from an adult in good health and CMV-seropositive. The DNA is TGCAGCGTCCGGTTGGGGGACTACCAAGAGACCCAGTACTTC. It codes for CSVRLGDYQETQYF. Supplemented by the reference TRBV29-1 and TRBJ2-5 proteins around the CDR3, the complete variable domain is SAVISQKPSRDICQRGTSLTIQCQVDSQVTMMFWYRQQPGQSLTLIATANQGSEATYESGFVIDKFPISRPNLTFSTLTVSNMSPEDSSIYLCSVRLGDYQETQYFGPGTRLLVL.